One and the same sample provided the 20 T cell receptor beta chains below, sequenced in a study of long-term antiretroviral therapy in people with HIV. A v3.0 immunoSEQ assay was performed at survey level. Assay used: immunoSEQ multiplex PCR; TCRdb lists only in-frame clones, some missing. Found here are 10,000 to 14,000 clones, 75% to 90% of them singletons; the top ten hold approximately 21%. Sequences were derived from unsorted PBMCs, sampled 0.2 years before starting antiretroviral therapy. The receptors shown here come from a woman in her thirties or forties with HIV.

The gene calls are TRBV5-1 and TRBJ2-2; the match to TRBD2 covers 7 bases. Trimming removed 0 bases from V and 6 bases from J; junction bases left unmatched: 8. Germline V gene data show CDR1 as SGHRS and CDR2 as YFSETQ. There are 16 residues in the CDR3. The CDR3 region has the DNA TGCGCCAGCAGCTTGGATATAACTAGCGTCGCCGGGGAGCTGTTTTTT. Encoded protein: CASSLDITSVAGELFF.

This clone appeared a single time. This chain connects TRBV18 to TRBJ2-5; D may match TRBD1 or TRBD2 (6 bases each). CDR1 and CDR2 (germline): KGHSH, LQKENI. The CDR3 totals 13 residues. V was cut by 5 bases and J by 4 bases, with 11 bases left in between. CDR3 sequence: CASSEGGRETQYF. DNA of the CDR3: TGTGCCAGCTCAGAAGGGGGGAGAGAGACCCAGTACTTC.

The table lists this clone with a few counts. CDR3 nucleotide sequence: TGCGCCAGCAGCCTCGGAGGGACAGGGCCCTATGGCTACACCTTC. Amino acid sequence: CASSLGGTGPYGYTF. The chain recombines TRBV5-1 with TRBJ1-2, with 9 bases lining up with TRBD1. The CDR3 runs 15 residues. With 4 bases clipped from V and 4 bases from J, the junction kept 8 bases outside the gene matches. Germline CDR1 and CDR2: SGHRS and YFSETQ.

The chain carries TRBV9 and TRBJ1-2, with TRBD1 matching over 8 bases. V trimming: 4 bases; J trimming: 7 bases; junction bases outside the gene matches: 9. Germline assignment: CDR1 SGDLS and CDR2 YYNGEE. The CDR3 has 14 amino acids. The CDR3 DNA is TGTGCCAGCAGCACATCTCAGGGGGCCCGTGGCTACACCTTC. The encoded protein is CASSTSQGARGYTF.

The chain couples TRBV29-1 to TRBJ1-5; TRBD1 agrees at 7 bases. The CDR3 length is 13 residues. Germline CDR1 reads SQVTM; CDR2 reads ANQGSEA. V was clipped by 6 bases and J by 7 bases; unmatched bases: 9. This CDR3 is CSVETGSGQPQHF. In DNA, the CDR3 is TGCAGCGTGGAGACAGGGAGCGGACAGCCCCAGCATTTT.

V usage is TRBV6-5 and J usage is TRBJ2-2, with TRBD2 as a possible D gene (5 bases). V lost 5 bases to trimming and J lost 7 bases, with 14 bases between them. This CDR3 is built from 14 residues. From germline, CDR1 is MNHEY and CDR2 SVGAGI. The CDR3 nucleotides read TGTGCCAGCAGTCAAAGTCAAGGGAGCGGGGAGCTGTTTTTT. Translated: CASSQSQGSGELFF.

The chain has TRBV5-1 and TRBJ1-4, with TRBD1 matching over 9 bases. Germline loops: CDR1 SGHRS, CDR2 YFSETQ. The CDR3 has 16 amino acids. V was clipped by 0 bases and J by 5 bases; unmatched bases: 5. The CDR3 coding sequence is TGCGCCAGCAGCTTGGAGGGGGGACAGGGAAATGAAAAACTGTTTTTT. Amino acid sequence: CASSLEGGQGNEKLFF.

This clone was counted a single time. V is TRBV5-6 and J is TRBJ2-5; unclear D gene. V shed 5 bases and J shed 8 bases, with 10 bases lying between them. This CDR3 comprises 11 residues. CDR1 and CDR2 from the germline V gene are SGHDT and YYEEEE. CDR3 protein: CASRQSGTQYF. In DNA form, the CDR3 reads TGTGCCAGCAGACAGTCAGGCACCCAGTACTTC.

This chain connects TRBV27 to TRBJ1-2, with D possibly being TRBD1 (6 bases). Trimming left V 8 bases short and J 8 bases short, with 18 bases between. The CDR3 is 13 amino acids. Germline CDR1 and CDR2: MNHEY and SMNVEV (reference sequence). CDR3 nucleotides: TGTGCCAGCGGATCACAGGGTACGGGGGGCTACACCTTC. Amino acid sequence: CASGSQGTGGYTF.

The rearrangement joins TRBV30 to TRBJ1-5; D gene ambiguous. The length of the CDR3 is 15 residues. Germline CDR1 and CDR2: GTSNPN and SVGIG (reference sequence). The V gene lost 1 base and the J gene lost 5 bases, with 15 bases spanning the gap. The CDR3 DNA reads TGTGCCTGGAGTGGGGCGGGGAGAATAGATCAGCCCCAGCATTTT. Amino acids: CAWSGAGRIDQPQHF.

V gene TRBV5-1 combines with J gene TRBJ2-3; 9 positions agree with TRBD2. This CDR3 comprises 15 residues. Trimming cost V 5 bases and J 2 bases; bases outside gene matches: 6. The germline V gene encodes CDR1 SGHRS and CDR2 YFSETQ. The CDR3 sequence is CASSFSGGPTDTQYF. In DNA form, the CDR3 reads TGCGCCAGCAGTTTTAGCGGGGGCCCCACAGATACGCAGTATTTT. Supplemented by reference TRBV5-1 and TRBJ2-3, the full variable domain reads KAGVTQTPRYLIKTRGQQVTLSCSPISGHRSVSWYQQTPGQGLQFLFEYFSETQRNKGNFPGRFSGRQFSNSRSEMNVSTLELGDSALYLCASSFSGGPTDTQYFGPGTRLTVL.

The V call is TRBV9, the J call TRBJ2-7; D not resolved. This CDR3 spans 13 amino acids. Deletions cut 4 bases from V and 2 bases from J, with 10 bases between. Germline V gene lookup returns CDR1 SGDLS and CDR2 YYNGEE. The chain's CDR3 is CASSPNPAYEQYF. In DNA form, the CDR3 reads TGTGCCAGCAGCCCTAACCCTGCCTACGAGCAGTACTTC.

The CDR3 loop is CASRRGQGTNYGYTF. CDR3 bases: TGTGCCAGCAGACGAGGACAGGGGACAAACTATGGCTACACCTTC. The chain has TRBV27 and TRBJ1-2, with 9 nucleotides matching TRBD1. After removal of 6 bases from V and 2 bases from J, the junction contained 7 bases not matched to a gene. This CDR3 has 15 amino acids. Germline CDR1 and CDR2: MNHEY and SMNVEV (reference sequence).

The chain is built from TRBV6-5 and TRBJ1-2; possibly TRBD1 for D (5 bases). The V end lost 5 bases, the J end lost 5 bases, and 9 bases lay between the germline ends. The CDR3 totals 12 residues. Germline CDR1 MNHEY, CDR2 SVGAGI. Here the CDR3 DNA reads TGTGCCAGCAGTCCGCAGGGTTATGGCTACACCTTC. This sequence encodes CASSPQGYGYTF.

V is TRBV7-2 and J is TRBJ1-5, with D possibly TRBD1 on 5 matching bases. Trimming removed 3 bases at V and 4 bases at J, with 10 bases between. CDR3 size: 14 residues. The germline V gene encodes CDR1 SGHTA and CDR2 FQGNSA. This CDR3 is CASSFMGQNQPQHF. CDR3 bases: TGTGCCAGCAGCTTTATGGGGCAGAATCAGCCCCAGCATTTT.

The chain has TRBV27 and TRBJ2-3; 14 nucleotides agree with TRBD2. The CDR3 runs 15 residues. Germline CDR1 and CDR2: MNHEY and SMNVEV (reference sequence). Germline trimming cut 6 bases from V and 5 bases from J; bases unmatched to any gene: 4. The CDR3 region has the DNA TGTGCCAGCAGAAAGGGACTAGCGGGGGTAGATACGCAGTATTTT. Translating gives CASRKGLAGVDTQYF.

The rearrangement joins TRBV18 to TRBJ1-1, with D possibly matching TRBD1 (5 bases). CDR1 KGHSH and CDR2 LQKENI come from the germline V gene. This CDR3 contains 16 residues. V was pared by 2 bases and J by 5 bases, with 18 bases between. The CDR3 DNA reads TGTGCCAGCTCACCAATATTATTGGGATCAGGGACTGAAGCTTTCTTT. This codes for CASSPILLGSGTEAFF.

Within the sample, this clone is medium-sized. The rearrangement uses TRBV4-3 and TRBJ1-1, with a weak D call TRBD1 (5 bases). V lost 4 bases, J lost 0 bases, and 15 bases lay in between. The CDR3 extends over 16 amino acids. Germline V gene data show CDR1 as LGHNA and CDR2 as YSLEER. The CDR3 bases are TGCGCCAGCAGCCCTCGTGGTGGGGGGTTGAACACTGAAGCTTTCTTT. Its translation: CASSPRGGGLNTEAFF.

V usage is TRBV7-9 and J usage is TRBJ2-7, with D tentatively TRBD1 (6 bases). Trimming stripped 0 bases from V and 2 bases from J, with 8 bases between. The CDR3 extends over 14 amino acids. Germline V lookup: CDR1 SEHNR, CDR2 FQNEAQ (reference sequence). CDR3 loop: CASSLAGGTYEQYF. CDR3 sequence (DNA): TGTGCCAGCAGCTTAGCAGGGGGAACCTACGAGCAGTACTTC.

The rearrangement links TRBV2 to TRBJ2-5; maybe TRBD2 (6 bases). From germline, CDR1 is SNHLY and CDR2 FYNNEI. The CDR3 length is 13 residues. Trimming pared 6 bases from V and 3 bases from J, leaving 11 bases between. In DNA form, the CDR3 reads TGTGCCAGCAGCATCGGGGGAAAAGAGACCCAGTACTTC. Protein sequence: CASSIGGKETQYF.